The clone carrying this T cell receptor (beta chain) was observed many times. The antigen is unknown. Between the trimmed V and J ends, which lost 9 bases and 2 bases, there was a span of 8 bases. The length of the CDR3 is 12 residues. Using its own MiXCR run on the RT-PCR reads, TCRdb lists one record per CDR3 protein. This repertoire shows about 310,000 distinct CDR3 sequences, around 20% found once; its top ten account for over 9%. These data are taken from a study of response to subunit inactivated influenza vaccine. General study results and limits: There was a suggestion from the authors that each seasonal influenza vaccination recruits few new T cells.

The source material was PBMCs from blood, sampled approximately 22 months after vaccination. The clonotype originates from a man in his fifties or sixties who received an inactivated influenza vaccine. The chain has TRBV12-3 or TRBV12-4 and TRBJ1-5; D is possibly TRBD1 (6 bases). CDR3 nucleotides: TGTGCCAGTAACAGGGGCAATCAGCCCCAGCATTTT. This codes for CASNRGNQPQHF.